This T cell receptor beta chain was sequenced for a study of human T cells and chemical hapten exposure. At the level of the study: Sensitizing treatment utilized 2% DPC over a 2 cm by 2 cm portion of upper inner arm skin. Enrolled patients were predominantly female and had alopecia areata, totalis or universalis.

Whole-study results and caveats: Expanded TCRs produced significantly more large CDR3 similarity clusters than controls did.

Library preparation tagged each individual cDNA molecule with a unique molecular identifier. TCRdb reanalysed the RACE reads using MiXCR and keeps one entry per CDR3 protein. The sample yields roughly 120,000 distinct CDR3 sequences, roughly 12% seen once. Remarks on this clonotype: As yet, its antigen is unknown.

J was trimmed by 9 bases and V by 5 bases; bases with no gene match: 6. CDR3 length: 15 amino acids. Germline V gives CDR1 SEHNR, CDR2 FQNEAQ (reference sequence). Time point of the sample: patch test 1, 2 weeks after DPC sensitization. Treatment in this sample: therapeutic diphenylcyclopropenone sensitization with weekly scalp DPC. Material: whole blood, obtained in connection with sensitization to the hapten diphenylcyclopropenone (DPC). The chain employs TRBV7-9 and TRBJ1-6, with 11 bases identical to TRBD1. The TCR originated in a woman aged 45-65 years with alopecia areata. Some clones in this sample may be carry-over from other donors' samples. This CDR3 is CASSPRTGGTSPLHF. The CDR3 coding sequence is TGTGCCAGCAGCCCCAGGACAGGGGGCACTTCACCCCTCCACTTT. Combining the CDR3 with reference TRBV7-9 and TRBJ1-6 gives the whole variable domain DTGVSQNPRHKITKRGQNVTFRCDPISEHNRLYWYRQTLGQGPEFLTYFQNEAQLEKSRLLSDRFSAERPKGSFSTLEIQRTEQGDSAMYLCASSPRTGGTSPLHFGNGTRLTVT.